This TCR beta chain was profiled in a study of blood T cell repertoires in COVID-19. In the source study's methods: Reference gene primer amplification gave nucleated cell count estimates. The assay was immunoSEQ multiplex PCR, and TCRdb's table has in-frame clones only and misses some. That table supplies the V and J calls and clone size; D and trimming were determined from the DNA. The table has about 280,000 clones, around 85% seen once. Trimming stripped 4 bases from V and 4 bases from J, with 31 bases between. Germline assignment: CDR1 GTSNPN and CDR2 SVGIG (reference sequence). This CDR3 comprises 19 residues. Participant ages covered roughly 18 to 90 years across 25 or so US areas. Participants were placed into cohorts based on the clinical history they reported.

The receptor was derived from a woman between 50 and 59 years old who had recovered from COVID-19. The sequenced sample was PBMCs or T cells enriched from blood (not recorded which). The chain employs TRBV30 and TRBJ1-2, with D perhaps matching TRBD1 (6 bases). Here the CDR3 reads CAWNQGVLRQASTFYGYTF. DNA for the CDR3: TGTGCCTGGAACCAAGGGGTCCTCAGACAGGCGAGTACGTTCTATGGCTACACCTTC. Full variable domain (missing parts from reference TRBV30 and TRBJ1-2): SQTIHQWPATLVQPVGSPLSLECTVEGTSNPNLYWYRQAAGRGLQLLFYSVGIGQISSEVPQNLSASRPQDRQFILSSKKLLLSDSGFYLCAWNQGVLRQASTFYGYTFGSGTRLTVV.